The 30 T cell receptor beta chains presented below share a single source sample, sequenced in a study of shared clonotypes between healthy human individuals. Cells designated naive CD8 were CD45RO-negative and were positively selected for CCR7, with terminally differentiated effector memory CD45RA+ cells excluded. The table came from immunoSEQ multiplex PCR; TCRdb's copy has only in-frame clones and leaves some out. There are about 800,000 clones in the sample; around 96% occur only once, and less than 0.25% lies in the top ten. Specimen: naive CD8+ T cells sorted from blood. The origin of the receptors is a man aged 30 to 45 in good health.

J is TRBJ2-1 and V is TRBV5-5; 7 bases match TRBD2. In germline, CDR1 is SGHKS, CDR2 YYEKEE (reference sequence). There are 16 residues in the CDR3. Trimming removed 0 bases from V and 4 bases from J; junction bases left unmatched: 7. CDR3 protein: CASSLAWASGYNEQFF. The DNA of the CDR3 is TGTGCCAGCAGCTTGGCGTGGGCTAGCGGATACAATGAGCAGTTCTTC.

The V call is TRBV7-9, the J call TRBJ1-1; D not certain. The V gene lost 1 base and the J gene lost 6 bases, with 12 bases spanning the gap. The germline CDR1 and CDR2 sequences are SEHNR and FQNEAQ (reference sequence). The CDR3 length is 14 residues. This CDR3 reads CASSLGSDGAEAFF. The CDR3 region has the DNA TGTGCCAGCAGCTTAGGGTCGGATGGAGCTGAAGCTTTCTTT.

The V and J genes are TRBV28 and TRBJ1-4; perhaps TRBD1 as D (6 bases). Germline CDR1 is MDHEN and CDR2 is SYDVKM. CDR3 length: 15 residues. V shed 6 bases and J shed 3 bases, with 14 bases lying between them. The CDR3 sequence: CASSPHRVANEKLFF. The CDR3 nucleotides are TGTGCCAGCAGCCCCCACAGGGTTGCTAATGAAAAACTGTTTTTT.

This rearrangement joins TRBV11-2 to TRBJ1-2; D remains ambiguous. The CDR3 covers 13 residues. V lost 0 bases and J lost 8, with 10 bases in between. Germline CDR1 SGHAT, CDR2 FQNNGV. CDR3 coding DNA: TGTGCCAGCAGCTTAGAAGCTCTGGGAGGCTACACCTTC. This codes for CASSLEALGGYTF.

V usage is TRBV7-6 and J usage is TRBJ2-7; 10 positions agree with TRBD1. The junction had 4 bases not matched to a gene; V was cut back by 2 bases and J by 0 bases. Germline CDR1 is SGHVS and CDR2 is FNYEAQ. The CDR3 runs 16 residues. CDR3 sequence (DNA): TGTGCCAGCAGCTTACCCGGACAGGGGGACTCCTACGAGCAGTACTTC. Residues: CASSLPGQGDSYEQYF.

V gene TRBV4-2 combines with J gene TRBJ2-2; 15 bases map to TRBD2. The CDR3 length is 18 residues. V dropped 0 bases and J dropped 5; count of bases not matched to a gene: 4. Germline V gene data show CDR1 as LGHNA and CDR2 as YNFKEQ. The CDR3 coding sequence is TGTGCCAGCAGCCAAGAGGGACTAGCGGGAGGATGGACCGGGGAGCTGTTTTTT. Encoded protein: CASSQEGLAGGWTGELFF.

Concerning this clone: This same CDR3 is encoded by further DNA sequences in the sample. The chain couples TRBV28 to TRBJ2-7; 8 bases align to TRBD2. The V segment lost 6 bases and the J segment 1 base; nucleotides outside the gene matches: 8. The V gene's germline CDR1 is MDHEN and CDR2 SYDVKM. The CDR3 has 15 amino acids. The CDR3, as DNA: TGTGCCAGCAGCCCTCTGGCGGGAGGATCCTACGAGCAGTACTTC. As protein: CASSPLAGGSYEQYF.

The chain is built from TRBV10-2 and TRBJ2-3; TRBD1 agrees at 7 bases. The CDR3 covers 19 residues. The trim removed 5 bases at V and 1 base at J, leaving 18 bases unmatched. Germline V gene lookup returns CDR1 WSHSY and CDR2 SAAADI. Here the CDR3 DNA reads TGCGCCAGCAGTTCCCAGGGAGACAGGGCAACCACACGCACAGATACGCAGTATTTT. This encodes CASSSQGDRATTRTDTQYF.

Concerning this clone: A junction end diverges from the germline sequence, so it may reflect a read error. J is TRBJ2-3 and V is TRBV5-1; 7 positions agree with TRBD2. Germline V gene data show CDR1 as SGHRS and CDR2 as YFSETQ. This CDR3 is built from 15 residues. CDR3 region: CASTLVGLLTDTQYF. The DNA of the CDR3 is TGCGCCAGCACCTTGGTGGGACTACTCACAGATACGCAGTATTTT.

The rearrangement uses TRBV5-4 and TRBJ2-7; 7 nucleotides line up with TRBD1. In germline, CDR1 is SGHNT, CDR2 YYREEE (reference sequence). V dropped 5 bases and J dropped 4; count of bases not matched to a gene: 9. The CDR3 runs to 14 residues. As DNA, the CDR3 is TGTGCCAGCAGAAAAAAGGGACAGACTTACGAGCAGTACTTC. It codes for CASRKKGQTYEQYF.

The CDR3 sequence is CASSLGLNNYGYTF. Written as DNA, the CDR3 is TGTGCCAGCAGCTTGGGTCTTAATAACTATGGCTACACCTTC. The chain has TRBV5-6 and TRBJ1-2; unclear D gene. The CDR3 runs 14 residues. The germline CDR1 and CDR2 sequences are SGHDT and YYEEEE. The V and J ends lost 0 bases and 1 base respectively, with 7 bases between them.

The CDR3 DNA sequence: TGTGCCAGCAGTTTAGCCTTACAGGGGGACATTCAGTACTTC. Translation gives CASSLALQGDIQYF. The chain combines TRBV28 with TRBJ2-4, with 8 bases that match TRBD1. The CDR3 covers 14 residues. V was clipped by 2 bases and J by 8 bases; unmatched bases: 5. Germline lookup yields CDR1 MDHEN and CDR2 SYDVKM. The full variable domain, with the rest looked up from reference TRBV28 and TRBJ2-4, is DVKVTQSSRYLVKRTGEKVFLECVQDMDHENMFWYRQDPGLGLRLIYFSYDVKMKEKGDIPEGYSVSREKKERFSLILESASTNQTSMYLCASSLALQGDIQYFGAGTRLSVL.

This sequence joins TRBV27 and TRBJ1-1, with a tentative D call TRBD1 (5 bases). V was shortened by 2 bases and J by 7 bases, with 20 bases between the two germline ends. CDR3 length: 16 residues. Germline V gene data show CDR1 as MNHEY and CDR2 as SMNVEV (reference sequence). The CDR3 region has the DNA TGTGCCAGCAGTTTAGTGATGAGCCAAGGGGCGGGTGAAGCTTTCTTT. Its translation is CASSLVMSQGAGEAFF.

Notes on this clone: Different DNA sequences within this sample yield the same CDR3. The V call is TRBV28, the J call TRBJ2-7; D remains unclear. Deletions cut 3 bases from V and 2 bases from J, with 8 bases between. CDR3 length: 13 amino acids. Germline assignment: CDR1 MDHEN and CDR2 SYDVKM. The CDR3 protein is CASSLAGTYEQYF. CDR3 DNA: TGTGCCAGCAGTTTGGCCGGAACCTACGAGCAGTACTTC.

The chain joins TRBV7-2 to TRBJ2-7; possible D gene TRBD2, 7 bases. CDR1 SGHTA and CDR2 FQGNSA come from the germline V gene. The CDR3 extends over 16 amino acids. Trimming took 4 bases from V and 2 from J, leaving 18 bases between them. CDR3 protein: CASSSFPGGPAYEQYF. CDR3 DNA sequence: TGTGCCAGCAGCTCCTTCCCCGGGGGGCCTGCCTACGAGCAGTACTTC.

The rearrangement uses TRBV7-2 and TRBJ2-3, with TRBD1 identical over 7 bases. V lost 5 bases, J lost 8 bases, and 16 bases stayed unmatched. From germline, CDR1 is SGHTA and CDR2 FQGNSA. CDR3 length: 16 residues. The CDR3 protein is CASSPITGASSATQYF. The CDR3 DNA follows: TGTGCCAGCAGCCCCATAACAGGGGCCTCCTCAGCTACGCAGTATTTT. The full variable domain, its missing parts supplied by reference TRBV7-2 and TRBJ2-3, is GAGVSQSPSNKVTEKGKDVELRCDPISGHTALYWYRQSLGQGLEFLIYFQGNSAPDKSGLPSDRFSAERTGGSVSTLTIQRTQQEDSAVYLCASSPITGASSATQYFGPGTRLTVL.

This rearrangement joins TRBV11-3 to TRBJ2-5; D ambiguous. Germline V gene sequence: CDR1 SGHNT, CDR2 YENEEA. The CDR3 has 16 residues. V shed 1 base and J shed 2 bases, with 14 bases lying between them. The CDR3 DNA is TGTGCCAGCAGCTTAGGGATGGGCAAGTCACAAGAGACCCAGTACTTC. Encoded protein: CASSLGMGKSQETQYF.

The rearrangement joins TRBV7-9 to TRBJ2-2, with D unresolved. The V end was cut by 3 bases, the J end by 2 bases, with 4 bases between. This CDR3 is built from 13 residues. Germline V lookup: CDR1 SEHNR, CDR2 FQNEAQ (reference sequence). The CDR3 sequence is CASSFRNTGELFF. Written as DNA, the CDR3 is TGTGCCAGCAGCTTTAGAAACACCGGGGAGCTGTTTTTT.

On this clone: The same CDR3 arises from other DNA sequences in this sample as well. This chain links TRBV7-8 with TRBJ2-7; D is perhaps TRBD2 (7 bases). The CDR3 is 15 residues long. Trimming removed 0 bases at V and 4 bases at J, with 13 bases between. Germline lookup yields CDR1 SGHVS and CDR2 FQNEAQ. The CDR3, as DNA: TGTGCCAGCAGCTTAGCGCCGGGGGGCGCGTACGAGCAGTACTTC. Amino acid sequence: CASSLAPGGAYEQYF.

The CDR3 coding sequence is TGCGCCAGCAGCCCGAACAGTGAAGTTTTTAGTGAGACCCAGTACTTC. This encodes CASSPNSEVFSETQYF. The chain couples TRBV5-1 to TRBJ2-5; no clear D gene. CDR1 is SGHRS and CDR2 is YFSETQ in the germline V gene. Trimming removed 4 bases from V and 5 bases from J, with 21 bases in between. This CDR3 region has 16 residues.

This rearrangement joins TRBV5-1 to TRBJ2-3; 7 positions agree with TRBD1. The V segment lost 4 bases and the J segment 4 bases; nucleotides outside the gene matches: 6. The CDR3 loop spans 14 amino acids. Germline CDR1 SGHRS, CDR2 YFSETQ. CDR3 DNA sequence: TGCGCCAGCAGCAAAGAAACAGGGGCAGATACGCAGTATTTT. Translating it yields CASSKETGADTQYF.

The rearrangement links TRBV7-6 to TRBJ2-7; tentatively, D is TRBD2 (6 bases). V was clipped by 1 base and J by 3 bases, with 22 bases between them. Germline V gene sequence: CDR1 SGHVS, CDR2 FNYEAQ. The CDR3 consists of 18 residues. CDR3 sequence (DNA): TGTGCCAGCAGCTTAGAGGAGCGGAACGCGGGACCAAACTACGAGCAGTACTTC. It yields the protein CASSLEERNAGPNYEQYF.

In the case of this clone: Other DNA sequences within the sample encode an identical CDR3. The chain uses TRBV27 and TRBJ1-5; D is undetermined. The germline gives CDR1 MNHEY, CDR2 SMNVEV (reference sequence). The germline V and J ends were trimmed by 7 bases and 1 base, with 11 bases remaining between them. The CDR3 runs to 14 residues. This CDR3 is CASTQTGSNQPQHF. CDR3 DNA sequence: TGTGCCAGCACTCAAACGGGGAGCAATCAGCCCCAGCATTTT.

CDR3 sequence reads: CASSAVMAANTGELFF. In DNA form, the CDR3 reads TGTGCCAGCAGCGCCGTAATGGCAGCGAACACCGGGGAGCTGTTTTTT. V usage is TRBV9 and J usage is TRBJ2-2; D remains unclear. The CDR3 length is 16 residues. Germline V gene sequence: CDR1 SGDLS, CDR2 YYNGEE. V shed 3 bases and J shed 0 bases, with 12 bases lying between them.

To note about this clone: Other DNA variants within this sample encode the same CDR3. CDR3 bases: TGCGCCAGCAGCCAAGATGGTTCCTACGAGCAGTACTTC. Amino acids: CASSQDGSYEQYF. This chain uses TRBV4-1 with TRBJ2-7; no reliable D call. The CDR3 totals 13 residues. V gave up 0 bases and J gave up 1 base, with 4 bases separating them. Germline V gene data show CDR1 as MGHRA and CDR2 as YSYEKL.

Points on this clone: The junction does not match germline at one end; this may be a read error. V usage is TRBV6-4 and J usage is TRBJ2-7, with 8 bases fitting TRBD1. The CDR3 covers 13 residues. Germline lookup yields CDR1 MRHNA and CDR2 SNTAGT. The chain's CDR3 is CATSYQGANEQYF. CDR3 coding DNA: TGTGCCACCAGTTATCAGGGGGCCAACGAGCAGTACTTC.

CDR3 loop: CASPLGGSGNTIYF. DNA of the CDR3: TGTGCCAGCCCCTTAGGTGGCTCTGGAAACACCATATATTTT. V is TRBV18 and J is TRBJ1-3, with D hard to call. The V end was cut by 8 bases, the J end by 0 bases, with 11 bases between. The CDR3 has 14 residues. Germline CDR1 and CDR2: KGHSH and LQKENI.

This clone was counted once. The chain is built from TRBV5-1 and TRBJ1-1; TRBD1 agrees at 7 bases. CDR1 and CDR2 from the germline V gene are SGHRS and YFSETQ. The CDR3 length is 15 residues. V shed 0 bases, J shed 4 bases, and the junction held 6 bases outside the gene matches. The DNA of the CDR3 is TGCGCCAGCAGCTTGGAAATACAGGGGCCCACTGAAGCTTTCTTT. It translates to CASSLEIQGPTEAFF.

This clone was found once. The rearrangement joins TRBV9 to TRBJ2-1; 8 nucleotides match TRBD1. J lost 5 bases, V lost 0 bases, and 4 bases had no gene match. The germline CDR1 and CDR2 sequences are SGDLS and YYNGEE. The CDR3 runs to 15 residues. In DNA, the CDR3 is TGTGCCAGCAGCGTAGACGGGACAGGAGACAATGAGCAGTTCTTC. Protein product: CASSVDGTGDNEQFF.

This clone was seen once. The V call is TRBV27, the J call TRBJ1-5; no clear D. The V gene lost 5 bases and the J gene lost 9 bases, with 11 bases spanning the gap. Germline CDR1 is MNHEY and CDR2 is SMNVEV (reference sequence). This CDR3 has 12 residues. CDR3 in amino acids: CASSRHGRPQHF. CDR3 bases: TGTGCCAGCAGTAGACACGGGCGGCCCCAGCATTTT.